The present T cell receptor (beta chain) was sequenced within a study of radiotherapy plus CTLA-4 blockade in lung cancer. CDR3 size: 14 residues. The germline V gene encodes CDR1 SQVTM and CDR2 ANQGSEA. The V and J ends lost 4 bases and 5 bases, in that order; junction bases with no gene match: 10. This table comes from immunoSEQ multiplex PCR, and its TCRdb copy is limited to in-frame clones, with some not included. The profile shows under 90,000 clones, 60% to 80% of them singletons. Patients had chemo-refractory metastatic non-small-cell lung cancer and received focal radiation plus CTLA-4 blockade that used ipilimumab.

The sequence was obtained from a human donor with non-small cell lung cancer that progressed on radiotherapy plus ipilimumab. The material was peripheral blood, obtained from a patient treated with radiotherapy plus ipilimumab. The chain joins TRBV29-1 to TRBJ1-2, with 7 bases fitting TRBD1. DNA for the CDR3: TGCAGCGTTGGACCCGCCGGGACAGCTTATGGCTACACCTTC. Its translation is CSVGPAGTAYGYTF.